This TCR beta chain is drawn from a study of blood T cells in healthy people across ages. General study results and limits: Naive T cell percentage showed a strong correlation with TCR beta diversity.

The CDR3 loop spans 16 amino acids. Germline CDR1 and CDR2: WSHSY and SAAADI. Regarding this clonotype: Its matching antigen is unknown. The junction departs from germline at one end; a sequencing error may be responsible.

Each donor's blood draw was approximately 10 milliliters of peripheral blood. Using a J-beta primer mix together with a sample-barcoded 5' primer, a second PCR was run for roughly 6 to 12 cycles. Every molecule of cDNA carried a tag from a template-switch adaptor with 12 random nucleotides. TCRdb used MiXCR to reprocess the 5' RACE reads, holding one entry per CDR3 protein. The sample lists some 1.7 million distinct CDR3 sequences, 25% to 30% occurring once. This clonotype originated in a woman in her thirties in good health. Source material: blood. The chain recombines TRBV10-2 with TRBJ2-7; D unclear. The CDR3 sequence: CSSSRPGRASSYEQYF. The CDR3 DNA follows: TGCTCCAGCAGTAGACCGGGTCGGGCCAGCTCCTACGAGCAGTACTTC.